This TCR beta chain was captured in a study of T cells in Graves' hyperthyroidism and ophthalmopathy. Whole-study results and caveats: Also found in blood were most expanded thyroid clonotypes above 0.001.

CDR1 SGDLS and CDR2 YYNGEE come from the germline V gene. The CDR3 sequence is 16 residues long. Unmatched junction bases numbered 4, after V lost 0 bases and J lost 2 bases. RNA transcripts gave rise to amplified TCR beta CDR3 regions. TCR CDR3 underwent first-round RT-PCR with the HTBI primer set. In TCRdb, the multiplex PCR reads were re-called with MiXCR into one record per CDR3 protein. The repertoire includes 650,000 to 850,000 distinct CDR3 sequences, approximately 19% of them detected once, and over 15% sits in the top ten. The sample, blood from the first hyperthyroidism diagnosis, precedes any ophthalmopathy symptoms. This sample holds PBMCs from 8.5 to 10 ml fresh peripheral blood. Turning to this clonotype: The target antigen is unknown.

This clonotype was obtained from a woman between 45 and 60 years old with Graves' hyperthyroidism that later progressed to Graves' ophthalmopathy. This sequence joins TRBV9 and TRBJ2-5; 10 nucleotides agree with TRBD2. Sequencing was carried out using blood. The CDR3 nucleotides are TGTGCCAGCAGCGTAGGGGGTAGCGGGGGGCAAGAGACCCAGTACTTC. Its translation is CASSVGGSGGQETQYF.